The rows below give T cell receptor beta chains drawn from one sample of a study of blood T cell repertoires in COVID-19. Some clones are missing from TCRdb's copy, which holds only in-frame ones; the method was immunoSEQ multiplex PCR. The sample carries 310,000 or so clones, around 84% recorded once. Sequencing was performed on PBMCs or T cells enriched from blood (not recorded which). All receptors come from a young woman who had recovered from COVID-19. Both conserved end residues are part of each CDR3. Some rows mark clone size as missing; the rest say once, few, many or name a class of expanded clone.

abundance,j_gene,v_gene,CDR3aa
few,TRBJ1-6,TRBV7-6,CASSRGETMYSPLHF
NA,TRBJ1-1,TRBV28,CASSGQGTEAFF
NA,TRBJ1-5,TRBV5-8,CASSLGTEENQPQHF
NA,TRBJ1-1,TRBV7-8,CASSPRTGVIIEAFF
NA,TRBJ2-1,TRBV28,CASSYHGLANNEQFF
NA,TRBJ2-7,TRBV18,CASSPATYEQYF
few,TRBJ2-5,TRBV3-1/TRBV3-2,CASRTQGLETQYF
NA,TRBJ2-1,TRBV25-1,CASTVSDGRRNEQFF
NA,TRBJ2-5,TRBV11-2,CASSLGQGGWETQYF
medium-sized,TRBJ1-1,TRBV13,CASSITTGGSEAFF
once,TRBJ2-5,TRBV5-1,CASSQAGGPALRETQYF
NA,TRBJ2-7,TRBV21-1,CASSKRSGTSGSYEQYF
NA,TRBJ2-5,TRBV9,CASSVTGEVDQETQYF
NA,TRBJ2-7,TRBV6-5,CAAGRLAGYEQYF
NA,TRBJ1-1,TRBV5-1,CASRGATLDTEAFF
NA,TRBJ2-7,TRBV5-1,CASRSGLSGVPYEQYF
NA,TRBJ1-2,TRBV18,CASSEATNYGYTF
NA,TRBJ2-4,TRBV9,CASSVGGRWAKNIQYF
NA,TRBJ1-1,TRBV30,CAWSLRAMSAAFF
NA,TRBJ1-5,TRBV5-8,CASSLVSTSNQPQHF
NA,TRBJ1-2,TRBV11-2,CASSPIGGGGGYTF
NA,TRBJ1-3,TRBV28,CASSPPGQGPNTIYF
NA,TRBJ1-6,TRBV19,CASSLGQGSNSPLHF
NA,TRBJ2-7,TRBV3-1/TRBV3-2,CASSPRTGLAGESYEQYF
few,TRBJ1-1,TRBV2,CASSSGQGEAFF
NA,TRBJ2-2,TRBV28,CASSLGLAAPNTGELFF
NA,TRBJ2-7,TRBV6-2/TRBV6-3,CASSYSDSGGFEQYF
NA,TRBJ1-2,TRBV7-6,CASSPVYGYTF
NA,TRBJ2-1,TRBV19,CASGGLAGRASSYNEQFF
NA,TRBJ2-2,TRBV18,CASSPRGGADTGELFF
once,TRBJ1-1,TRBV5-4,CASSSRGGTEAFF
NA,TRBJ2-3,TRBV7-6,CASSLARTGSTDTQYF
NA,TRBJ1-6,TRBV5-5,CASGGALPDNSPLHF
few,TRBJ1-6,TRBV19,CASSETLGQNNSPLHF
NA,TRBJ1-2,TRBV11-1,CASSLDHVRGYGYTF
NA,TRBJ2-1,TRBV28,CASSLGGQGFNEQFF
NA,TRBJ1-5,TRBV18,CASSTGTGAQPQHF
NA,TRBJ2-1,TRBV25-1,CASSESETYSYNEQFF
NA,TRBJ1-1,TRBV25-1,CASSPGTVEAFF
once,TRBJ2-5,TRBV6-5,CASSFTGRQETQYF
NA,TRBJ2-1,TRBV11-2,CATGGGLHEQFF
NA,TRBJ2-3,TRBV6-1,CASSGGLAGGPPSDTQYF
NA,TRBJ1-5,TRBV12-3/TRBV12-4,CASSPEFNQPQHF
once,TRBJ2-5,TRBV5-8,CASSARDYYQETQYF
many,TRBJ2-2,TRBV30,CAWSVGLDTGELFF
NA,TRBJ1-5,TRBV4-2,CASSQGAGGSNQPQHF
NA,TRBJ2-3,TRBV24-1,CATSDFRLAGADTQYF
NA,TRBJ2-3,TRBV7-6,CASSLVGGSTDTQYF
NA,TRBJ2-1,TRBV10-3,CAISDPGDSGEQFF
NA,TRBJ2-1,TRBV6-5,CASSSGLEVTEQFF
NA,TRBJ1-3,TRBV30,CAWSPTGQLNTIYF
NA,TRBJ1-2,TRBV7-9,CASSLVFASSGYGYTF
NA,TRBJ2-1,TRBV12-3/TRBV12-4,CASSFRNEQFF
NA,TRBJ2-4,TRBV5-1,CASSLGQGENIQYF
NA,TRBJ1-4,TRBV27,CARPQGAREKLFF
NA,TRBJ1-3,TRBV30,CAWEPGTGSGNTIYF
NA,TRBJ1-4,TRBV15,CATSRVWGGATNEKLFF
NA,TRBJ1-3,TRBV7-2,CASSLDRGTGNTIYF
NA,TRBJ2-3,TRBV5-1,CASSLRLGGDTQYF